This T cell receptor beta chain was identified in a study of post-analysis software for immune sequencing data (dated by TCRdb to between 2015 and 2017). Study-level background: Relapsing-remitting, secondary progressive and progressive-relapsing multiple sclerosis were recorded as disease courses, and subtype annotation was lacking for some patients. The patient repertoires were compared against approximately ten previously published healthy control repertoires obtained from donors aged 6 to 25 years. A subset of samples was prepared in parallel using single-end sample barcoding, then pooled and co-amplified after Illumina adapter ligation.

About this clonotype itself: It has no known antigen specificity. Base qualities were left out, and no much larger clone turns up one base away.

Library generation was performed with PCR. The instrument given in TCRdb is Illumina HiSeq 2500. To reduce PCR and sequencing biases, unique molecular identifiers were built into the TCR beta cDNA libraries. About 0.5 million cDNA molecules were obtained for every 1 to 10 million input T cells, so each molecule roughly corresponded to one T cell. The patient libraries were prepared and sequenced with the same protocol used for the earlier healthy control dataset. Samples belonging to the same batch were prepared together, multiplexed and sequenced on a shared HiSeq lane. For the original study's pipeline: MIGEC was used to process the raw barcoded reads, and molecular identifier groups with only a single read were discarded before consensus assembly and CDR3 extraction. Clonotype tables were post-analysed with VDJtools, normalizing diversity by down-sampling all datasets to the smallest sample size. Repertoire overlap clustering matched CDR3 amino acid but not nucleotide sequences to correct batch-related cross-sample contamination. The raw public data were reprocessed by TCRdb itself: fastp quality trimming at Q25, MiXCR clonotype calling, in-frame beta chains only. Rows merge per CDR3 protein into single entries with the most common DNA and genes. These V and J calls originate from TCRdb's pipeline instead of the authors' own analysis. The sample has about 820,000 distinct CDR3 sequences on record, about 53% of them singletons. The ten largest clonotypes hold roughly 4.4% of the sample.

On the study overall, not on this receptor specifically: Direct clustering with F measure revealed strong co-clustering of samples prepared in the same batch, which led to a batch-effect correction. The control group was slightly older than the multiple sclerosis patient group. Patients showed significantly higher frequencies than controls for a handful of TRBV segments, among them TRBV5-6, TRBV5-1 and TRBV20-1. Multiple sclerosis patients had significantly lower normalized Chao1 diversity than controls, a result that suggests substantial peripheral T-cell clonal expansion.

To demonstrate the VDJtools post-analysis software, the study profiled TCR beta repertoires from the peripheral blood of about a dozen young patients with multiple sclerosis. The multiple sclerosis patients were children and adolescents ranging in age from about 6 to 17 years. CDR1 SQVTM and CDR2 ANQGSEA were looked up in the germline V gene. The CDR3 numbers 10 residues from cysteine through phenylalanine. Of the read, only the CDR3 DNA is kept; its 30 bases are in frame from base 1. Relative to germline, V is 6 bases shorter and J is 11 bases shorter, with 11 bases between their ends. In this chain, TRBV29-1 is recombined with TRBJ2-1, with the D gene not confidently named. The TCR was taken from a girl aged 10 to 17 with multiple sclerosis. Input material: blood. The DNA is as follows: TGCAGCGTACGAGGTAGGAAGCAGTTCTTC. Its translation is CSVRGRKQFF.